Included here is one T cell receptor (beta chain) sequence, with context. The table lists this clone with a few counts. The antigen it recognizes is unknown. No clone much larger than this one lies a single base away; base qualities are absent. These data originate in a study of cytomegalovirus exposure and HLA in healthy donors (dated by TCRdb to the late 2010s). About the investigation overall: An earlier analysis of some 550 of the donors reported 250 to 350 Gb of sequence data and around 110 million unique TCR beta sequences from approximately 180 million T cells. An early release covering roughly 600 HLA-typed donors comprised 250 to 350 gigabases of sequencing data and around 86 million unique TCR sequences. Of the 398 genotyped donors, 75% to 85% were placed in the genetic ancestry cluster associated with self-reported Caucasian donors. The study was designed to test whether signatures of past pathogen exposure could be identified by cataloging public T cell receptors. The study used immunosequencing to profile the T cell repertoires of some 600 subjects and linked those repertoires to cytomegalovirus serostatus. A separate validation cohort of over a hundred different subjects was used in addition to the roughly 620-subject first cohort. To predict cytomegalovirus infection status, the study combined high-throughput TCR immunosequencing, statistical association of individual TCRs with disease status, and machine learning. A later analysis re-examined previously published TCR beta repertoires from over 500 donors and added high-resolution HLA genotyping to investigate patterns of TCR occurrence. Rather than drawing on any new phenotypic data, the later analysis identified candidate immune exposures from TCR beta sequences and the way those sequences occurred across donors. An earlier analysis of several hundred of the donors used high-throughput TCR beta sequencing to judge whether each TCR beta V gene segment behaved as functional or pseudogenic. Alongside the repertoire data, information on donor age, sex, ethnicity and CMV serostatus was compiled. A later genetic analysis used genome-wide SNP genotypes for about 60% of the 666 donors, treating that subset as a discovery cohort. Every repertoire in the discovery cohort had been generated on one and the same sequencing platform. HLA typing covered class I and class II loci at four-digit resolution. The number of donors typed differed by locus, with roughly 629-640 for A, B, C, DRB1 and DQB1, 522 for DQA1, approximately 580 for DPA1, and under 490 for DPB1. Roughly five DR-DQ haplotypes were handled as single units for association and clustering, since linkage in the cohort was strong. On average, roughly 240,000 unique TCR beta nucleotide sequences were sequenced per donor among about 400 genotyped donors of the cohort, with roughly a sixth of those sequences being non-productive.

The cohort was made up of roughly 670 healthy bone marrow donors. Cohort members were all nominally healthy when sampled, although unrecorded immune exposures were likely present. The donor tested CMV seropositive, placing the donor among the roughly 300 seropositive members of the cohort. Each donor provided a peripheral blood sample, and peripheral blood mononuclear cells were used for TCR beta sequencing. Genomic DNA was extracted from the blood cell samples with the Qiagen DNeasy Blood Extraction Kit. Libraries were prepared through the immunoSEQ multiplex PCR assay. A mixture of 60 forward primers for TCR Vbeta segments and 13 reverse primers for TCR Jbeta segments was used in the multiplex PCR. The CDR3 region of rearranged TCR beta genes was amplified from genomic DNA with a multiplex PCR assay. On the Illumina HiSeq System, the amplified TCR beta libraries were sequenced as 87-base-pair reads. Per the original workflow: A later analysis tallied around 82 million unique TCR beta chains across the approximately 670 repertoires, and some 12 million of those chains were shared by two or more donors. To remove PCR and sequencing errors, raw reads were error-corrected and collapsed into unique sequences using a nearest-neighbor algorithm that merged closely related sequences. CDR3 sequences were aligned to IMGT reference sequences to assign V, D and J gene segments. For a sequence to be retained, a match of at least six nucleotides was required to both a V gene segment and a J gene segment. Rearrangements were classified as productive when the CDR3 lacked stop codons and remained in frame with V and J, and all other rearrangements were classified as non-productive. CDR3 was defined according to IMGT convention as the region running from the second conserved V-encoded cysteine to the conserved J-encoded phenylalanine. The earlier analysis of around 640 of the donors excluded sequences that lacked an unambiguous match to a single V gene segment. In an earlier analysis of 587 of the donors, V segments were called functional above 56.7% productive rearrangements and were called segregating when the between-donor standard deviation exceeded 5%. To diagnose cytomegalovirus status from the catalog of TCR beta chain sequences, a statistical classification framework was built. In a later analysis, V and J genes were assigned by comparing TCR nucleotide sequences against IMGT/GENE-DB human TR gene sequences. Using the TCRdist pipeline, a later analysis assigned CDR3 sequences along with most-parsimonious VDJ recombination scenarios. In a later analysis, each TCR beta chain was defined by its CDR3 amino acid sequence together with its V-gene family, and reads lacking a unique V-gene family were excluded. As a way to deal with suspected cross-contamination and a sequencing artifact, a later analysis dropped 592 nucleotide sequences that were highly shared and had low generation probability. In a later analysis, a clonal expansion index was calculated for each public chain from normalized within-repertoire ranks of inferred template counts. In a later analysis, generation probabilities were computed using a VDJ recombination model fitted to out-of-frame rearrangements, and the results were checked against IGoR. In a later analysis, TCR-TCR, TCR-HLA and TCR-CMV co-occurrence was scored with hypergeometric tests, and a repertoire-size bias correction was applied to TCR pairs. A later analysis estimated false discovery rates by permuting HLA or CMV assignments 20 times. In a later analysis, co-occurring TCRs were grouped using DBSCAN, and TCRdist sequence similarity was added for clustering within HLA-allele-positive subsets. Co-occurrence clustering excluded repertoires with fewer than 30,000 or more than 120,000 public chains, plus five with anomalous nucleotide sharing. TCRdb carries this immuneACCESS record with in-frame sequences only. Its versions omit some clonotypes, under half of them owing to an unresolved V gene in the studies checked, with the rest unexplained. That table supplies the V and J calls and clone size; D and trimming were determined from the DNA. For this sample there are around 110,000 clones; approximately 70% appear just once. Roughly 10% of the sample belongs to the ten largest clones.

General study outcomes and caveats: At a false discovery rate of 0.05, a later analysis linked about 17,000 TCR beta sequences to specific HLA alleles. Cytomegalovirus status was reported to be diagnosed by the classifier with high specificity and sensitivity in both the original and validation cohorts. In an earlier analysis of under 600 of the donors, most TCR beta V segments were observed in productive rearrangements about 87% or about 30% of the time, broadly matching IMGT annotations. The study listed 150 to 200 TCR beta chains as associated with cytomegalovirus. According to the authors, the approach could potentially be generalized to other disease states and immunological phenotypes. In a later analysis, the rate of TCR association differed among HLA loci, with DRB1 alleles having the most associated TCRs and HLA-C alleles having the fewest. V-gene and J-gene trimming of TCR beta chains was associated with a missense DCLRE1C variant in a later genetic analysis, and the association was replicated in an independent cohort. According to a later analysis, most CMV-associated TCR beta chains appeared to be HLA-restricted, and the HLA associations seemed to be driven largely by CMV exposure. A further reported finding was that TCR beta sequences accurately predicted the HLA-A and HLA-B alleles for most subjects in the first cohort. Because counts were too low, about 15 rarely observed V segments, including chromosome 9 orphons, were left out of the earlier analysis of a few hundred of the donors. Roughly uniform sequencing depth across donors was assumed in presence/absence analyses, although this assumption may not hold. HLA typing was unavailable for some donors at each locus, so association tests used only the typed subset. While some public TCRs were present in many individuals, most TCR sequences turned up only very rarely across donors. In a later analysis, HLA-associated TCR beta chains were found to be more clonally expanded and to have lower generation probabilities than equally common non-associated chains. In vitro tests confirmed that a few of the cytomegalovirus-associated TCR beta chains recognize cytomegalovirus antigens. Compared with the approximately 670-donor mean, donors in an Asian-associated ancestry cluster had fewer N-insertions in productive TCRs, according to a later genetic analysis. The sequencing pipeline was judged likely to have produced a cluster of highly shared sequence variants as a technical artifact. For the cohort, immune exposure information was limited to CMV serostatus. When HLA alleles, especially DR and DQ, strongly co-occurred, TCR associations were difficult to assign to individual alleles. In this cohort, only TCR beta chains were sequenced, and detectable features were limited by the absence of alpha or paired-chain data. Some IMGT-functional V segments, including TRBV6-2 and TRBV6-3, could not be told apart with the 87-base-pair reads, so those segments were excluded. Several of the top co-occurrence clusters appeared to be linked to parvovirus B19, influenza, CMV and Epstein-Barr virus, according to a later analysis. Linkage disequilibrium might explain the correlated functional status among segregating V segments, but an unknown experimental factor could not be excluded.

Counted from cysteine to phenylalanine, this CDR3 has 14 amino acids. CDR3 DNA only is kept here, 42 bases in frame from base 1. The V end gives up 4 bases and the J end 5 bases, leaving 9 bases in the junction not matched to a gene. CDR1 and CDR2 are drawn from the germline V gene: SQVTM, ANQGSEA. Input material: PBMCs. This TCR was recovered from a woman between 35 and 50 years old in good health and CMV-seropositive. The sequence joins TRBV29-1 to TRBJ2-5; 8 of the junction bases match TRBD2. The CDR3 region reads CSVAGTRLSETQYF. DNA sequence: TGCAGCGTTGCCGGGACTAGGCTCAGCGAGACCCAGTACTTC. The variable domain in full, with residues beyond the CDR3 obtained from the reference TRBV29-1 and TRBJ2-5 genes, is SAVISQKPSRDICQRGTSLTIQCQVDSQVTMMFWYRQQPGQSLTLIATANQGSEATYESGFVIDKFPISRPNLTFSTLTVSNMSPEDSSIYLCSVAGTRLSETQYFGPGTRLLVL.